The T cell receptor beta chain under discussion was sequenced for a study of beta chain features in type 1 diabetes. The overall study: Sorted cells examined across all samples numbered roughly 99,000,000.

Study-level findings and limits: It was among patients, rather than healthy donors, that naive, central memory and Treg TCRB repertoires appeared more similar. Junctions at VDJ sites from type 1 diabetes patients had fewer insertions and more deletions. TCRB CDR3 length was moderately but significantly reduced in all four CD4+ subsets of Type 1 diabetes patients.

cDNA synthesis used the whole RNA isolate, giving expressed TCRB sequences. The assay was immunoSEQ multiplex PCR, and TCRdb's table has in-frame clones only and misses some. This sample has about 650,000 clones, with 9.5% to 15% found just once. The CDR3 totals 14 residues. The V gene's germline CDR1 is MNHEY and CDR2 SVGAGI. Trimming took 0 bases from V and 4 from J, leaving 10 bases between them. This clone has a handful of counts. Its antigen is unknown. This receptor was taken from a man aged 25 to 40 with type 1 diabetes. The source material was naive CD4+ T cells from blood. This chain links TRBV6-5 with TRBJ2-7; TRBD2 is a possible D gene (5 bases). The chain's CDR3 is CASSYSSGEYEQYF. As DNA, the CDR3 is TGTGCCAGCAGTTACTCGTCCGGGGAATACGAGCAGTACTTC.